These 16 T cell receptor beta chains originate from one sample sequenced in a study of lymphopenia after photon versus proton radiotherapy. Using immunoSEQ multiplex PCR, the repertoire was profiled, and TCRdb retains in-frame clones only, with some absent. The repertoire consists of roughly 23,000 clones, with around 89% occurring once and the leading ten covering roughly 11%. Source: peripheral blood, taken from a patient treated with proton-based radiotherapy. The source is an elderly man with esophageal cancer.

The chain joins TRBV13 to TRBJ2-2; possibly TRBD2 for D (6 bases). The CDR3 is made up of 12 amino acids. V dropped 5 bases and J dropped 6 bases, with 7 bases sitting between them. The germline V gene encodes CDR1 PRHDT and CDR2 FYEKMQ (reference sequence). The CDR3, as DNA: TGTGCCAGCAGCGGCGGGGCCGGGGAGCTGTTTTTT. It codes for CASSGGAGELFF.

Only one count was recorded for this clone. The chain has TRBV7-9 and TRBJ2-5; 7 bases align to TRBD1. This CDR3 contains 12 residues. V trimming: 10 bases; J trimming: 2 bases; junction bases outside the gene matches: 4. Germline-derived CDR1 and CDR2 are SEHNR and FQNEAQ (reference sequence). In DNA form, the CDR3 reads TGTGCCACCCGACAGGGTCAAGAGACCCAGTACTTC. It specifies CATRQGQETQYF.

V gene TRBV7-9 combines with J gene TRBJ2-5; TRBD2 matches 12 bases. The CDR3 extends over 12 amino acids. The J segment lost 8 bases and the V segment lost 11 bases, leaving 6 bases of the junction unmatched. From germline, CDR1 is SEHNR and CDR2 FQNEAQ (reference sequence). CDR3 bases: TGTGCCGCCTGGGGACTAGCGGGTACCCAGTACTTC. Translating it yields CAAWGLAGTQYF. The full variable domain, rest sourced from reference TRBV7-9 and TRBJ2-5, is DTGVSQNPRHKITKRGQNVTFRCDPISEHNRLYWYRQTLGQGPEFLTYFQNEAQLEKSRLLSDRFSAERPKGSFSTLEIQRTEQGDSAMYLCAAWGLAGTQYFGPGTRLLVL.

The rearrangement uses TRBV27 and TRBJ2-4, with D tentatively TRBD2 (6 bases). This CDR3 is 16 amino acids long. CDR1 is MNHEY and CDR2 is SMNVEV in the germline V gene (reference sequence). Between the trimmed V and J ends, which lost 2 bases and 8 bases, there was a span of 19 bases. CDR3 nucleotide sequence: TGTGCCAGCAGTTTAGACCGGAGGGAGCCTCGGGACATTCAGTACTTC. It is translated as CASSLDRREPRDIQYF.

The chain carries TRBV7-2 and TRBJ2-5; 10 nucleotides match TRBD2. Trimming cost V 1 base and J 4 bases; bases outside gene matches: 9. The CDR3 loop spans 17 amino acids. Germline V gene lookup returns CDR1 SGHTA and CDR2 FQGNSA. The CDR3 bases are TGTGCCAGCAGCTTAGGGAGGCTAGCGGGAGCCAGAGAGACCCAGTACTTC. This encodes CASSLGRLAGARETQYF. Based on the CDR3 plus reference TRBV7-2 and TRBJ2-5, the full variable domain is GAGVSQSPSNKVTEKGKDVELRCDPISGHTALYWYRQSLGQGLEFLIYFQGNSAPDKSGLPSDRFSAERTGGSVSTLTIQRTQQEDSAVYLCASSLGRLAGARETQYFGPGTRLLVL.

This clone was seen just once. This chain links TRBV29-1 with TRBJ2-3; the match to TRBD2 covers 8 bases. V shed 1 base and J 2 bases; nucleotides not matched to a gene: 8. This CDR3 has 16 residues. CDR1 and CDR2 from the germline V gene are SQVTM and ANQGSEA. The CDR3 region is CSVEGIAGFTTDTQYF. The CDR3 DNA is TGCAGCGTTGAAGGTATAGCGGGATTCACCACAGATACGCAGTATTTT.

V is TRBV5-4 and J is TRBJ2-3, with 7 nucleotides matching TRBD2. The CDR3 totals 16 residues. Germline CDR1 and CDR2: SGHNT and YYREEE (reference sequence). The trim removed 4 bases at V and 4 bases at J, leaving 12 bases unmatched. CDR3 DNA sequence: TGTGCCAGCAGCCGGTGGAGCGGGGAAGGACCAGATACGCAGTATTTT. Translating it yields CASSRWSGEGPDTQYF.

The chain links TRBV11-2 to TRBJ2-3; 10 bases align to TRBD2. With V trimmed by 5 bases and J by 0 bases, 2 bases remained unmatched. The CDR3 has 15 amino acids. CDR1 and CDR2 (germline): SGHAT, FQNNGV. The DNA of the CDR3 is TGTGCCAGCAGCCGTAGCGGGAGGAGCACAGATACGCAGTATTTT. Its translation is CASSRSGRSTDTQYF.

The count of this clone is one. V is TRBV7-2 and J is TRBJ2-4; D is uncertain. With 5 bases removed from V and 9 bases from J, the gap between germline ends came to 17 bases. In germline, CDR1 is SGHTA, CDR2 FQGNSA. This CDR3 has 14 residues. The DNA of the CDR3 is TGTGCCAGCAGCACAACCCGGAATTCTGGCATTCAGTACTTC. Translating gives CASSTTRNSGIQYF.

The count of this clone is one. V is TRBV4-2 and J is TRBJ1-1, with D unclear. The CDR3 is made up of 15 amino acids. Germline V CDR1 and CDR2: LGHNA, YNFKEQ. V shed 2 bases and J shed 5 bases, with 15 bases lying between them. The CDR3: CASSQNGPTGTEAFF. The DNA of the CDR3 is TGTGCCAGCAGCCAAAATGGCCCTACGGGAACTGAAGCTTTCTTT.

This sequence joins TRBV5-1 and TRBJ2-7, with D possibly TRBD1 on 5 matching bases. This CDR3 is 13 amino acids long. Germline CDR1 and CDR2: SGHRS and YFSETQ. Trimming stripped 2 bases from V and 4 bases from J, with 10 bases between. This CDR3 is CASSLATEYEQYF. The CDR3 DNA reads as TGCGCCAGCAGCTTAGCGACAGAGTACGAGCAGTACTTC.

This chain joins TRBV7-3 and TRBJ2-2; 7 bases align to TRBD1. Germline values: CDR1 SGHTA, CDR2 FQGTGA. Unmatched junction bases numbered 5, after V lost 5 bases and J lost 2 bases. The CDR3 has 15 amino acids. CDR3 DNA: TGTGCCAGCAGCCGACAGGGCTCAAACACCGGGGAGCTGTTTTTT. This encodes CASSRQGSNTGELFF.

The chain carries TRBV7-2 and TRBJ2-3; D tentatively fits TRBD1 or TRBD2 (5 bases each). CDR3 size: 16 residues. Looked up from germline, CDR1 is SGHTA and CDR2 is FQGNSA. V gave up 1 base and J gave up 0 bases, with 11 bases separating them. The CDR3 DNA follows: TGTGCCAGCAGCTTAGTGGGGGACCCTAGCACAGATACGCAGTATTTT. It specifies CASSLVGDPSTDTQYF.

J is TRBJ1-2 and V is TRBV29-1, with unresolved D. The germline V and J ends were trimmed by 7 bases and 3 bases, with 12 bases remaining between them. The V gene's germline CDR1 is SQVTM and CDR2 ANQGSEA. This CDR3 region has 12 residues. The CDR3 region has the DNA TGCAGCGCCTCTCAAGATTACTATGGCTACACCTTC. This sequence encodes CSASQDYYGYTF.

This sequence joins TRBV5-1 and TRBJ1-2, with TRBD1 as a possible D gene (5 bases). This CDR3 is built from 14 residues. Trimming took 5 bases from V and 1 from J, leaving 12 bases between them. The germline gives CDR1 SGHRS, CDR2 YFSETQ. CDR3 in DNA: TGCGCCAGCAGACAGGCGTCATTTAACTATGGCTACACCTTC. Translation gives CASRQASFNYGYTF.

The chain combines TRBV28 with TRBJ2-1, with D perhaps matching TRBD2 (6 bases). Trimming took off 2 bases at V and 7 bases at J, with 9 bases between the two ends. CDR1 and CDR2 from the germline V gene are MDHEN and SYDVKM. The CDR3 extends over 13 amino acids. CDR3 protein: CASSLTGVNEQFF. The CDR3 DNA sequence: TGTGCCAGCAGTTTAACGGGAGTGAATGAGCAGTTCTTC.